This T cell receptor beta chain was obtained from a study of cytomegalovirus exposure and HLA in healthy donors (dated by TCRdb to 2016 to 2017). Study-level background: In an earlier analysis of 587 of the donors, around 300 Gb of sequence data and approximately 120 million unique TCR beta sequences from 150 million to 200 million T cells were reported. An early release covering roughly 640 HLA-typed donors comprised approximately 300 gigabases of sequencing data and roughly 86 million unique TCR sequences. The genetic ancestry cluster associated with self-reported Caucasian donors included 81% of the approximately 430 genotyped donors. The study aimed to test whether signatures of past pathogen exposure could be identified by cataloging public T cell receptors. The T cell repertoires of around 670 subjects were profiled by immunosequencing and related to cytomegalovirus serostatus. Along with the approximately 650-subject first cohort, a separate validation cohort of over 90 different subjects was used. To predict cytomegalovirus infection status, the study brought together high-throughput TCR immunosequencing, statistical association of individual TCRs with disease status, and machine learning. To study patterns of TCR occurrence, a later analysis re-analyzed previously published TCR beta repertoires from 500 to 850 donors and added high-resolution HLA genotyping. The later analysis used no new phenotypic data to find candidate immune exposures, relying instead on TCR beta sequences and their occurrence across donors. An earlier analysis of some 500 of the donors used high-throughput TCR beta sequencing to judge whether each TCR beta V gene segment behaved as functional or pseudogenic. Donor age, sex, ethnicity and CMV serostatus were compiled together with the repertoire data. A later genetic analysis used genome-wide SNP genotypes for 398 of the 666 donors, treating that subset as a discovery cohort. Every discovery cohort repertoire had been produced on one sequencing platform. Both class I and class II loci were covered by HLA typing, at four-digit resolution. The number of typed donors differed by locus: about 629-630 for A, B, C, DRB1 and DQB1; 522 for DQA1; roughly 600 for DPA1; and 400 to 480 for DPB1. Several DR-DQ haplotypes were treated as single units for association and clustering because of strong linkage in the cohort. Among about 390 genotyped donors of the cohort, an average of about 240,000 unique TCR beta nucleotide sequences were sequenced per donor, 15% to 20% of them non-productive.

Libraries came from the immunoSEQ multiplex PCR assay. A mixture of 60 forward primers for TCR Vbeta segments and 13 reverse primers for TCR Jbeta segments was used in the multiplex PCR. A multiplex PCR assay on genomic DNA amplified the CDR3 region of rearranged TCR beta genes. The Illumina HiSeq System was used to sequence the amplified TCR beta libraries as 87-base-pair reads. On the study's bioinformatics: A later analysis tallied around 82 million unique TCR beta chains across the 666 repertoires, and 10 million to 11 million of those chains were shared by two or more donors. To remove PCR and sequencing errors, raw reads were error-corrected and collapsed into unique sequences using a nearest-neighbor algorithm that merged closely related sequences. V, D and J gene segments were assigned by aligning CDR3 sequences to IMGT reference sequences. Each retained sequence needed at least a six-nucleotide match to both a V gene segment and a J gene segment. A rearrangement was called productive if the CDR3 had no stop codons and remained in frame with V and J, and every other rearrangement was called non-productive. Following IMGT convention, CDR3 was defined as the stretch from the second conserved V-encoded cysteine up to the conserved J-encoded phenylalanine. Sequences without an unambiguous match to a single V gene segment were excluded from the earlier analysis of about 640 of the donors. An earlier analysis of 550 to 650 of the donors classified V segments as functional when productive rearrangements were above 56.7% and as segregating when the standard deviation between donors was above 5%. To diagnose cytomegalovirus status from the catalog of TCR beta chain sequences, a statistical classification framework was built. A later analysis assigned V and J genes by comparing TCR nucleotide sequences with IMGT/GENE-DB human TR gene sequences. The TCRdist pipeline was used in a later analysis to assign CDR3 sequences and most-parsimonious VDJ recombination scenarios. In a later analysis, every TCR beta chain was defined by the combination of its CDR3 amino acid sequence and its V-gene family, and reads without a unique V-gene family were dropped. As a way to deal with suspected cross-contamination and a sequencing artifact, a later analysis dropped roughly 620 nucleotide sequences that were highly shared and had low generation probability. In a later analysis, a clonal expansion index was calculated for each public chain from normalized within-repertoire ranks of inferred template counts. In a later analysis, generation probabilities were computed using a VDJ recombination model fitted to out-of-frame rearrangements, and the results were checked against IGoR. Hypergeometric tests were used in a later analysis to score TCR-TCR, TCR-HLA and TCR-CMV co-occurrence, with a repertoire-size bias correction applied to the TCR pairs. False discovery rates were estimated in a later analysis by permuting HLA or CMV assignments 20 times. In a later analysis, co-occurring TCRs were grouped using DBSCAN, with TCRdist sequence similarity added in when clustering inside HLA-allele-positive subsets. Repertoires with fewer than 30,000 or more than 120,000 public chains were left out of co-occurrence clustering, as were about 5 repertoires with anomalous nucleotide sharing. TCRdb carries this immuneACCESS record with in-frame sequences only. Its versions omit some clonotypes, under half of them owing to an unresolved V gene in the studies checked, with the rest unexplained. The V and J calls and clone size come from that table; D and trimming were worked out from the DNA. The table of this sample itemizes 100,000 to 150,000 clones. 2.5% to 3% of the sample is taken by the ten largest.

Results and caveats for the whole study, not just this receptor: In a later analysis, several top co-occurrence clusters were reported to appear linked to parvovirus B19, influenza, CMV and Epstein-Barr virus. Because counts were too low, roughly 17 rarely observed V segments, including chromosome 9 orphons, were left out of the earlier analysis of 587 of the donors. According to a later analysis, TCR association rates differed among HLA loci, with DRB1 alleles showing the most associated TCRs and HLA-C alleles showing the fewest. Because the 87-base-pair reads could not distinguish some IMGT-functional V segments, including TRBV6-2 and TRBV6-3, those segments were excluded. The cohort was sequenced for TCR beta chains only, and without alpha or paired-chain data the features that could be detected were limited. Broadly in line with IMGT annotations, most TCR beta V segments showed up in productive rearrangements about 90% or about 30% of the time in an earlier analysis of several hundred of the donors. Compared with equally common non-associated chains, HLA-associated TCR beta chains in a later analysis were more clonally expanded and had lower generation probabilities. Three of the identified cytomegalovirus-associated TCR beta chains were confirmed in vitro to be specific for cytomegalovirus antigens. In the study, 150 to 200 TCR beta chains were listed as associated with cytomegalovirus. A later genetic analysis associated a missense DCLRE1C variant with V-gene and J-gene trimming of TCR beta chains, and an independent cohort replicated the association. Cytomegalovirus status was reported to be diagnosed by the classifier with high specificity and sensitivity in both the original and validation cohorts. According to a later genetic analysis, donors in an Asian-associated ancestry cluster had fewer N-insertions in productive TCRs than the approximately 700-donor mean. When HLA alleles, especially DR and DQ, strongly co-occurred, TCR associations were difficult to assign to individual alleles. A further reported finding was that TCR beta sequences accurately predicted the HLA-A and HLA-B alleles for most subjects in the first cohort. Most TCR sequences were observed very rarely across donors, whereas some public TCRs were present in many individuals. Most CMV-associated TCR beta chains appeared to be HLA-restricted in a later analysis, and the HLA associations seemed to be driven largely by CMV exposure. Because HLA typing was unavailable for some donors at each locus, only the typed subset was used in association tests. The authors suggested that the approach could potentially be generalized to other disease states and immunological phenotypes. In a later analysis, some 18,000 TCR beta sequences were associated with specific HLA alleles at a false discovery rate of 0.05. Roughly uniform sequencing depth across donors was assumed in presence/absence analyses, although this assumption may not hold. Correlated functional status among segregating V segments might be attributable to linkage disequilibrium, but an unknown experimental factor could not be ruled out. A cluster of highly shared sequence variants was judged likely to be a technical artifact of the sequencing pipeline. CMV serostatus was the only immune exposure information available for the cohort.

The cohort was made up of approximately 670 healthy bone marrow donors. At the time of sampling, every cohort member was nominally healthy, though immune exposures that went unrecorded were likely present. The donor was CMV seronegative and was included in the group of under 450 seronegative cohort members. A peripheral blood sample was collected from each donor, and TCR beta sequencing was performed on peripheral blood mononuclear cells. The Qiagen DNeasy Blood Extraction Kit was used to extract genomic DNA from the blood cell samples. Clipping removes 4 bases from V and 0 bases from J, with 9 as the unmatched junction base count. CDR1 SGHVS and CDR2 FQNEAQ were looked up in the germline V gene. The CDR3 goes from the cysteine to the phenylalanine over 18 residues. The DNA shown is the 54-base CDR3, in frame from base 1. Worth noting for this clone: This receptor's antigen is unknown.

The sample consisted of PBMCs. The rearranged chain carries TRBV7-8 and TRBJ2-4; 10 central bases correspond to TRBD2. The receptor was isolated from a man in his thirties or forties in good health and CMV-seronegative. The bases are TGTGCCAGCAGCTCGAGCGGGAGGGCTTCACTAGCCAAAAACATTCAGTACTTC. Translated, this is CASSSSGRASLAKNIQYF.